This is a list of T cell receptor beta chains from one sample in a study of cytomegalovirus exposure and HLA in healthy donors. Clones were sequenced by immunoSEQ multiplex PCR, and TCRdb holds only the in-frame ones, with some missing. The table lists around 100,000 clones, roughly 71% of them singletons. Sequenced input: PBMCs. These receptors all come from a man between 45 and 60 years old in good health and CMV-seronegative. CDR3s leave out the opening cysteine and the closing phenylalanine or tryptophan.

V gene: TRBV9; J gene: TRBJ2-7; CDR3 protein: ASSGVSGRNEQY
V gene: TRBV5-1; J gene: TRBJ2-7; CDR3 protein: ASSRGQSYEQY
V gene: TRBV28; J gene: TRBJ2-7; CDR3 protein: ASRPQLGAHEQY
V gene: TRBV5-1; J gene: TRBJ2-3; CDR3 protein: ASSPEAPPDTQY
V gene: TRBV4-3; J gene: TRBJ1-2; CDR3 protein: ASSQDYGTGRYGYA
V gene: TRBV28; J gene: TRBJ2-1; CDR3 protein: ASSRHTDRNEQF
V gene: TRBV5-1; J gene: TRBJ2-5; CDR3 protein: ASSSTGVETQY
V gene: TRBV25-1; J gene: TRBJ2-1; CDR3 protein: ASSPWTSGSYNEQF
V gene: TRBV4-1; J gene: TRBJ2-2; CDR3 protein: ASSQAQRGVDGELF
V gene: TRBV7-9; J gene: TRBJ1-5; CDR3 protein: ASSLGTGYNQPQH
V gene: TRBV5-1; J gene: TRBJ2-1; CDR3 protein: ASSLVGATYNEQF
V gene: TRBV29-1; J gene: TRBJ2-5; CDR3 protein: SAPYSETQY
V gene: TRBV7-2; J gene: TRBJ2-1; CDR3 protein: ASSLVSGTNEQF
V gene: TRBV16; J gene: TRBJ2-7; CDR3 protein: ASSTGVMSSYEQY
V gene: TRBV6-5; J gene: TRBJ2-3; CDR3 protein: ASSYQGQEGDTQY
V gene: TRBV7-6; J gene: TRBJ2-2; CDR3 protein: ASTERAGNTGELF
V gene: TRBV19; J gene: TRBJ1-1; CDR3 protein: ASSDGQPWVGTEAF
V gene: TRBV7-9; J gene: TRBJ1-1; CDR3 protein: ASSPQGLNTEAF
V gene: TRBV28; J gene: TRBJ2-2; CDR3 protein: ASIPEQDTGELF
V gene: TRBV9; J gene: TRBJ2-7; CDR3 protein: ASSRGGGEPQY
V gene: TRBV19; J gene: TRBJ2-4; CDR3 protein: ASSIAEPKNIQY
V gene: TRBV13; J gene: TRBJ1-1; CDR3 protein: ASSPGQNTEAF
V gene: TRBV5-1; J gene: TRBJ1-4; CDR3 protein: ASSLAGGNEKLF